The 8 T cell receptor beta chains given below trace back to one sample, sequenced in a study of OX40 agonist ivuxolimab in advanced cancers. Generated by immunoSEQ multiplex PCR, the TCRdb table keeps only in-frame clones and is missing some. The sample lists 55,000 to 60,000 clones, around four fifths occurring once. The sample was CD4+ or CD8+ T cells sorted from blood, taken in a trial of the OX40 agonist ivuxolimab. These receptor sequences come from an adult with an advanced solid tumor such as melanoma, head and neck, liver or kidney cancer.

This chain connects TRBV7-2 to TRBJ2-5; tentatively, D is TRBD1 (6 bases). The end of the DNA fits TRBJ2-7 better, so the J call may be wrong. The germline CDR1 and CDR2 sequences are SGHTA and FQGNSA. The CDR3 has 15 amino acids. The CDR3 loop is CASSLATGSAYEQYF. DNA for the CDR3: TGTGCCAGCAGCTTAGCGACAGGTTCGGCCTACGAGCAGTACTTC.

The V and J genes are TRBV2 and TRBJ1-2, with D uncertain. Trimming removed 7 bases from V and 5 bases from J, with 17 bases in between. CDR1 is SNHLY, CDR2 FYNNEI, per germline. The CDR3 loop spans 14 amino acids. CDR3 protein: CASKRADKGYGYTF. In nucleotides, the CDR3 is TGTGCCAGCAAGCGTGCCGACAAGGGATATGGCTACACCTTC.

The chain employs TRBV19 and TRBJ1-2; 8 bases map to TRBD1. V lost 3 bases and J lost 1; bases outside the gene matches: 13. This CDR3 comprises 18 residues. Germline loops: CDR1 LNHDA, CDR2 SQIVND (reference sequence). The CDR3 DNA sequence: TGTGCCAGTAGTATGAAGGGTGCACAGGGGGTTGGTAACTATGGCTACACCTTC. Its translation: CASSMKGAQGVGNYGYTF.

The chain joins TRBV13 to TRBJ2-7, with D perhaps TRBD1 (7 bases). The length of the CDR3 is 17 residues. V was shortened by 3 bases and J by 2 bases, with 20 bases between the two germline ends. Per germline, CDR1 PRHDT and CDR2 FYEKMQ (reference sequence). CDR3 sequence reads: CASSFTRRDSGTYEQYF. The CDR3 DNA is TGTGCCAGCAGCTTCACCCGGAGGGACAGCGGTACCTACGAGCAGTACTTC.

The chain links TRBV5-1 to TRBJ2-6, with D hard to call. Germline V lookup: CDR1 SGHRS, CDR2 YFSETQ. V was shortened by 5 bases and J by 0 bases, with 6 bases between the two germline ends. This CDR3 is 14 amino acids long. The CDR3 is CASSLLSGANVLTF. The DNA for the CDR3 is TGCGCCAGCAGTCTTCTCTCTGGGGCCAACGTCCTGACTTTC.

The chain has TRBV18 and TRBJ2-1; D is tentatively TRBD1 or TRBD2 (5 bases each). V lost 6 bases, J lost 8 bases, and 17 bases lay in between. Per the germline V gene, CDR1 is KGHSH and CDR2 is LQKENI. The CDR3 consists of 14 residues. The CDR3 DNA reads TGTGCCAGCTCCCGAGGGGTAGCGAGCGATGAGCAGTTCTTC. Protein product: CASSRGVASDEQFF.

Note on this clone: Other DNA variants within this sample encode the same CDR3. The J gene is TRBJ1-1, the V gene TRBV11-3; TRBD1 might be the D (5 bases). The V and J ends lost 5 bases and 0 bases respectively, with 13 bases between them. The CDR3 totals 15 residues. The germline V gene has CDR1 SGHNT and CDR2 YENEEA. The CDR3 sequence is CASSLAGSLNTEAFF. The CDR3 DNA reads TGTGCCAGCAGCCTAGCAGGGAGTTTGAACACTGAAGCTTTCTTT.

This chain uses TRBV25-1 with TRBJ1-6; D is possibly TRBD1 (5 bases). Germline V gene lookup returns CDR1 MGHDK and CDR2 SYGVNS. The germline V and J ends were trimmed by 1 base and 6 bases, with 7 bases remaining between them. The CDR3 spans 14 residues. CDR3 coding DNA: TGTGCCAGCAGTGAATCGGGGGGTAATTCACCCCTCCACTTT. This codes for CASSESGGNSPLHF.